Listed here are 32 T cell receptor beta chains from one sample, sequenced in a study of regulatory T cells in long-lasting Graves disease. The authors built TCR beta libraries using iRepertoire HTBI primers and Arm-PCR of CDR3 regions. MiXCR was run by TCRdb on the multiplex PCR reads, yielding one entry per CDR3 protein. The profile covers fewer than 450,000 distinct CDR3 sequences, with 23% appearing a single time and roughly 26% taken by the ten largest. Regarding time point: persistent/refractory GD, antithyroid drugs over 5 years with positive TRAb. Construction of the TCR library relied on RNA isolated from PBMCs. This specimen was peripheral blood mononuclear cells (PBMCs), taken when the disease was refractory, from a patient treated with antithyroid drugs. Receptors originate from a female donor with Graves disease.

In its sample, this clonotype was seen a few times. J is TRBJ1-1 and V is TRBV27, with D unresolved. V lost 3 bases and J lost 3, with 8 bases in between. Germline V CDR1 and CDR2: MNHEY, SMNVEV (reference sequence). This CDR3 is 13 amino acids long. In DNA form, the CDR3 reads TGTGCCAGCAGTTTTGTCGTGGACACTGAAGCTTTCTTT. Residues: CASSFVVDTEAFF.

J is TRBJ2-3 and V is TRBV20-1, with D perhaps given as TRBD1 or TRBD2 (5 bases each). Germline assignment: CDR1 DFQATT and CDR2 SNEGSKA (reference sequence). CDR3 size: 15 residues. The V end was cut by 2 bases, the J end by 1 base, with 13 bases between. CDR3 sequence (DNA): TGCAGTGCTAGACGGGGCCGGGGCCGCACAGATACGCAGTATTTT. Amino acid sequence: CSARRGRGRTDTQYF.

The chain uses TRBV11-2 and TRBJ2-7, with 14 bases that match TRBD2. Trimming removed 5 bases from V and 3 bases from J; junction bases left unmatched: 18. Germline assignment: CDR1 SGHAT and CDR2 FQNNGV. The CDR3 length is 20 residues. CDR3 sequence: CASSPGLAGGPSTTFYEQYF. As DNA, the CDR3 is TGTGCCAGCAGCCCCGGACTAGCGGGAGGTCCCAGTACAACTTTCTACGAGCAGTACTTC.

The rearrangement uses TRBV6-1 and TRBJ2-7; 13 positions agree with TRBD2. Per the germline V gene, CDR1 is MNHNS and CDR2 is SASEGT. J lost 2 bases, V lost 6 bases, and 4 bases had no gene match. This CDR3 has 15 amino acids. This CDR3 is CASRPTSGRTYEQYF. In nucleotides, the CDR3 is TGTGCCAGCAGGCCGACTAGCGGGAGGACCTACGAGCAGTACTTC.

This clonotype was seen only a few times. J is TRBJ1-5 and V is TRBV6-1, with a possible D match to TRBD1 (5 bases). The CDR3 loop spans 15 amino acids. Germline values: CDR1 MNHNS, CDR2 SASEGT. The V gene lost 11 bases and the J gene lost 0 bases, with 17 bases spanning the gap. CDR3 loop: CAEARQPNSNQPQHF. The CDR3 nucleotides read TGTGCCGAAGCCCGACAGCCTAATAGCAATCAGCCCCAGCATTTT.

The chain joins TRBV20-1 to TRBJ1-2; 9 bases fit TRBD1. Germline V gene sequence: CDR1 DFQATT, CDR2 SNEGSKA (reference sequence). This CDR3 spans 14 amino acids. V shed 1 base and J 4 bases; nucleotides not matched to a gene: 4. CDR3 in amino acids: CSARGDRVRYGYTF. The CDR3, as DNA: TGCAGTGCTAGAGGGGACAGGGTTCGCTATGGCTACACCTTC.

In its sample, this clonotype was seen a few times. CDR3: CASSTHPGRLLDYGYTF. The CDR3 bases are TGTGCCAGTAGTACCCACCCGGGACGGCTTCTTGACTATGGCTACACCTTC. The chain links TRBV19 to TRBJ1-2; maybe TRBD1 (5 bases). Germline V CDR1 and CDR2: LNHDA, SQIVND (reference sequence). This CDR3 region has 17 residues. V was clipped by 4 bases and J by 3 bases, with 21 bases between them.

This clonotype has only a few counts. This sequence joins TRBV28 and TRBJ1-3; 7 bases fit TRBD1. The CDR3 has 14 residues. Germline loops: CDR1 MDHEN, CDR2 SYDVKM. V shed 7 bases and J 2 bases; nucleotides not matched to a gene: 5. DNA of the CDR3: TGTGCCAGCACCGAGACAGGGACTGGAAACACCATATATTTT. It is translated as CASTETGTGNTIYF. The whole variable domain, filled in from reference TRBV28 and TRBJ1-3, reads DVKVTQSSRYLVKRTGEKVFLECVQDMDHENMFWYRQDPGLGLRLIYFSYDVKMKEKGDIPEGYSVSREKKERFSLILESASTNQTSMYLCASTETGTGNTIYFGEGSWLTVV.

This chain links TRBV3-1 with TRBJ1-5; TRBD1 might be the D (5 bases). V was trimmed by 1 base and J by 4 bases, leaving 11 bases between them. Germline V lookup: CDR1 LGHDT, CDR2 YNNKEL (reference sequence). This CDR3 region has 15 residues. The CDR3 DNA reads TGTGCCAGCAGCCAAGGACAGTCAAGAAATCAGCCCCAGCATTTT. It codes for CASSQGQSRNQPQHF.

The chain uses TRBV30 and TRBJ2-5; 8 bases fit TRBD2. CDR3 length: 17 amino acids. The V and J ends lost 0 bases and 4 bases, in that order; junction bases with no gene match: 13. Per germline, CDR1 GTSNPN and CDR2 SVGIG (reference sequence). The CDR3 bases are TGTGCCTGGAGTGTACCACCCGGGGGGGTCAGGGCAGAGACCCAGTACTTC. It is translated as CAWSVPPGGVRAETQYF.

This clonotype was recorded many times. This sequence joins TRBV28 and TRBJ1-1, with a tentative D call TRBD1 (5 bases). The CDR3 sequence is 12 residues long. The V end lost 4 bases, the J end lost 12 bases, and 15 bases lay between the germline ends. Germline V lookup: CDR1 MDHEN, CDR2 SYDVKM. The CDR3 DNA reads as TGTGCCAGCAGTTCCGGATGGGACGCGACTTTCTTT. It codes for CASSSGWDATFF.

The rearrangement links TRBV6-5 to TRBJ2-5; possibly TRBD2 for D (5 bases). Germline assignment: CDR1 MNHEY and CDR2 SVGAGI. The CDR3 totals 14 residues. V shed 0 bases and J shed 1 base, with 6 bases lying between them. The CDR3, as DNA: TGTGCCAGCAGTTACTCACTAGTCCAAGAGACCCAGTACTTC. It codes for CASSYSLVQETQYF.

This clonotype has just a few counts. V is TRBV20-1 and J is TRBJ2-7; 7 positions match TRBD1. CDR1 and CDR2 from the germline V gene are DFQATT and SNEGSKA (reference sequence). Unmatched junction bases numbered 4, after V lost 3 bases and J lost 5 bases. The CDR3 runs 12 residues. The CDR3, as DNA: TGCAGTGCTAGCGACAGGGCTGACGAGCAGTACTTC. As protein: CSASDRADEQYF.

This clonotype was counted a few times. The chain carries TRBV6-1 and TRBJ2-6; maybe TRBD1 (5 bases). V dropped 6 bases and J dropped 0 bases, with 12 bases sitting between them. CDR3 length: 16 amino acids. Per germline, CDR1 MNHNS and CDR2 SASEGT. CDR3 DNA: TGTGCCAGCAGCCCTGTCAGGGCCTCTGGGGCCAACGTCCTGACTTTC. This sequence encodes CASSPVRASGANVLTF.

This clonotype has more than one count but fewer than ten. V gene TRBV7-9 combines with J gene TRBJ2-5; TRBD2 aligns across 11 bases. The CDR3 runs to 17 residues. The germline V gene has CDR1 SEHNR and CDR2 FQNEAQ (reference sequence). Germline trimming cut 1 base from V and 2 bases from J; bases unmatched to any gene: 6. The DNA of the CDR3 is TGTGCCAGCAGCTTAGGGGCGACTAGCGGGACACAAGAGACCCAGTACTTC. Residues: CASSLGATSGTQETQYF.

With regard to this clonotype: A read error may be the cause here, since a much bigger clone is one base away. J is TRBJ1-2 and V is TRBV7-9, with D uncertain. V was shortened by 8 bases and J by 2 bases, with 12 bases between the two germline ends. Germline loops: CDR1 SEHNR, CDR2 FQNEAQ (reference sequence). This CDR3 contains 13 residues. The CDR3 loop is CASGSASNYGYTF. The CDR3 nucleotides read TGTGCCAGCGGCTCGGCCTCAAACTATGGCTACACCTTC.

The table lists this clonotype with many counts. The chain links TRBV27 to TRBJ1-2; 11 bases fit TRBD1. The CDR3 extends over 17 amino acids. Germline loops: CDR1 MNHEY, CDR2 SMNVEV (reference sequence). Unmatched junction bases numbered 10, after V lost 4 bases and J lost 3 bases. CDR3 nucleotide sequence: TGTGCCAGCAGTTCAACCGGGACAGGGGGAGGGTACTATGGCTACACCTTC. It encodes CASSSTGTGGGYYGYTF.

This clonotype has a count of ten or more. In DNA, the CDR3 is TGCAACACTAGACGGATGAACACTGAAGCTTTCTTT. Protein: CNTRRMNTEAFF. The chain employs TRBV20-1 and TRBJ1-1; D ambiguous. The CDR3 loop spans 12 amino acids. The germline V gene has CDR1 DFQATT and CDR2 SNEGSKA (reference sequence).

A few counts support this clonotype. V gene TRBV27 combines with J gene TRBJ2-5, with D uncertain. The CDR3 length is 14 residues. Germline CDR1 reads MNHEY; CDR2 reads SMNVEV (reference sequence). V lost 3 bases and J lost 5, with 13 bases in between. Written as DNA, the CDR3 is TGTGCCAGCAGTTTGATCGGGCTCGAGGAGACCCAGTACTTC. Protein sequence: CASSLIGLEETQYF.

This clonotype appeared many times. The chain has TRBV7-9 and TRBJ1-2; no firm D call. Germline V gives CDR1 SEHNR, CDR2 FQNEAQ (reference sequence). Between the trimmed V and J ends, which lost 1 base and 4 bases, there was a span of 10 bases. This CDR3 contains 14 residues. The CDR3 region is CASSLEDGSYGYTF. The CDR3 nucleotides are TGTGCCAGCAGCTTAGAGGACGGAAGCTATGGCTACACCTTC.

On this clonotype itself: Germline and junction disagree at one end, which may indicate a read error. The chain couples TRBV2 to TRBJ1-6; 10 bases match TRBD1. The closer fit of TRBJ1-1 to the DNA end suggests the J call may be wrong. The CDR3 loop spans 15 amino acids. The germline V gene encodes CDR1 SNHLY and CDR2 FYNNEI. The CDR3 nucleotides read TGTGCCAGCAGCATGACAGGGGGCGAGAACACTGAGGCTTTCTTT. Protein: CASSMTGGENTEAFF.

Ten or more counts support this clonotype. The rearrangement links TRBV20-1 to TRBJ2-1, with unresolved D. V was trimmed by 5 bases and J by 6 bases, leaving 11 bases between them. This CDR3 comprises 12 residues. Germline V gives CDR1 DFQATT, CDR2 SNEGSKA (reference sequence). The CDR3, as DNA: TGCAGTGCTGAACCCCTGCTCAATGAGCAGTTCTTC. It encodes CSAEPLLNEQFF.

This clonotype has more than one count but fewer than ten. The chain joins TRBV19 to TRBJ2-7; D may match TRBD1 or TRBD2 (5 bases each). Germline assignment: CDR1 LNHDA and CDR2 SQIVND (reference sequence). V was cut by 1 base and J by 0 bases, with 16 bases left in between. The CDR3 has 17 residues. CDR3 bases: TGTGCCAGTAGTATAGTCCCCCCGGGACGGAGCTCCTACGAGCAGTACTTC. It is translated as CASSIVPPGRSSYEQYF.

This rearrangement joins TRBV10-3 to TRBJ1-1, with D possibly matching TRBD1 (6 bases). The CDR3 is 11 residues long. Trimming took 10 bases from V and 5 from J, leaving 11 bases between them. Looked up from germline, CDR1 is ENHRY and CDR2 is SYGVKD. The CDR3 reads CATTGGTEAFF. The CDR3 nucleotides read TGTGCCACGACAGGTGGAACTGAAGCTTTCTTT.

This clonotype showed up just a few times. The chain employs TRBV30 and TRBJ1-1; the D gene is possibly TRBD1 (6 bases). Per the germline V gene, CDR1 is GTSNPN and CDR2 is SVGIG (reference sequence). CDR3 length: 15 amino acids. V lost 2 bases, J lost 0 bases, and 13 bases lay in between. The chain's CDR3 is CAWSPGGLMNTEAFF. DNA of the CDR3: TGTGCCTGGAGTCCCGGGGGCCTAATGAACACTGAAGCTTTCTTT.

The CDR3 sequence: CSVPSGSYTGELFF. DNA of the CDR3: TGCAGTGTCCCTAGCGGGAGTTACACCGGGGAGCTGTTTTTT. The chain combines TRBV20-1 with TRBJ2-2; 10 bases line up with TRBD2. Unmatched junction bases numbered 5, after V lost 7 bases and J lost 3 bases. The CDR3 has 14 amino acids. Per the germline V gene, CDR1 is DFQATT and CDR2 is SNEGSKA (reference sequence).

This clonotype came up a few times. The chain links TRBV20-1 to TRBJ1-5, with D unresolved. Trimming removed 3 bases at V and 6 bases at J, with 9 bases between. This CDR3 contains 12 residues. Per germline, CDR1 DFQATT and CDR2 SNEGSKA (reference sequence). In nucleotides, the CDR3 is TGCAGTGCTAGGAAGTCAGGTCAGCCCCAGCATTTT. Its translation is CSARKSGQPQHF.

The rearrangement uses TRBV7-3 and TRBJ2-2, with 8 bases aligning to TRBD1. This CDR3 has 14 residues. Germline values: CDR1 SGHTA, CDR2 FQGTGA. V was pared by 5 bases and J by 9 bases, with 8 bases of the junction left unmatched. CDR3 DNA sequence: TGTGCCAGCAGCCTTTCAGGGGGCGGCAGGGAGCTGTTTTTT. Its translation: CASSLSGGGRELFF.

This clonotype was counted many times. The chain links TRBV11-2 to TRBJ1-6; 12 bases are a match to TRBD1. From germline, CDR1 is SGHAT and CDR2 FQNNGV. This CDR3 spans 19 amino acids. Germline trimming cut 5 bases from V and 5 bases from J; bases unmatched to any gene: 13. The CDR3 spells CASSDGTGGAVWNNSPLHF. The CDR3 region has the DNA TGTGCCAGCAGCGACGGGACAGGGGGCGCGGTATGGAATAATTCACCCCTCCACTTT.

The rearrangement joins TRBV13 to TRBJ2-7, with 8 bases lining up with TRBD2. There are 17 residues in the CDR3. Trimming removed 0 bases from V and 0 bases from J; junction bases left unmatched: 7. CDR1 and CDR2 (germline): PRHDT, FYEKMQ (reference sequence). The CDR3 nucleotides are TGTGCCAGCAGCTTAGGCCGAGCGGGGGAGAGCTCCTACGAGCAGTACTTC. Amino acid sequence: CASSLGRAGESSYEQYF.

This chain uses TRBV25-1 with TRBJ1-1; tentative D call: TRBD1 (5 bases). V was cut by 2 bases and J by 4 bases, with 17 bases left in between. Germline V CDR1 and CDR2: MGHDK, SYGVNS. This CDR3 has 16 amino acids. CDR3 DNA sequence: TGTGCCAGCAGTGAACGCTCGGGGACGGGTGGCACTGAAGCTTTCTTT. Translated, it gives CASSERSGTGGTEAFF. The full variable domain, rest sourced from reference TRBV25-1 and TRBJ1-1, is EADIYQTPRYLVIGTGKKITLECSQTMGHDKMYWYQQDPGMELHLIHYSYGVNSTEKGDLSSESTVSRIRTEHFPLTLESARPSHTSQYLCASSERSGTGGTEAFFGQGTRLTVV.

CDR3 protein: CAWSSRTTNTGELFF. The CDR3 coding sequence is TGTGCCTGGAGTAGTCGGACTACCAACACCGGGGAGCTGTTTTTT. This rearrangement joins TRBV30 to TRBJ2-2, with a tentative D call TRBD2 (6 bases). Looked up from germline, CDR1 is GTSNPN and CDR2 is SVGIG (reference sequence). The CDR3 is 15 amino acids. Trimming cost V 2 bases and J 2 bases, with 12 bases left between them.